This T cell receptor (beta chain) derives from a study of T cells in Graves' hyperthyroidism and ophthalmopathy. Points from the study as a whole: Ophthalmopathy was predicted by the model a median of about 6.5 months ahead of onset. Most thyroid-expanded clonotypes above 0.001 were also found in blood.

The TCR beta CDR3 regions underwent amplification using RNA transcripts as the source. With the HTBI primer set, the TCR CDR3 went through a first round of RT-PCR. From the multiplex PCR reads, TCRdb called clonotypes with MiXCR, one entry per CDR3 protein. The table lists about 410,000 distinct CDR3 sequences, about 14% of them singletons, with 15% to 20% in the top ten. This clonotype was detected only a few times. The antigen remains undetermined. One end of the junction fails to match germline, which may point to a read error. Germline CDR1 ENHRY, CDR2 SYGVKD. This CDR3 has 17 residues. Exclusion criteria comprised uncontrolled infection, other autoimmune disease, pregnancy or lactation. PBMCs were derived from 9.5 to 10 ml fresh peripheral blood.

The J gene is TRBJ2-1, the V gene TRBV10-3; D ambiguous. The TCR was taken from a woman aged 25 to 39 with Graves' ophthalmopathy. The sample taken for sequencing was blood. CDR3 nucleotides: TGTGCCACCAGTGCCTCCTTTGAAGAGATAATTTACAATGAGCAGTTCTTC. It codes for CATSASFEEIIYNEQFF.